This T cell receptor beta chain was sequenced in a study of PD-L1 blockade in urothelial cancer. Across the study: Males with bladder-origin urothelial cancer made up about 90% of the 29 patients.

TCRdb keeps only in-frame clones here, not all; method: immunoSEQ multiplex PCR. The top ten hold 1% to 1.5% of the sample, which has about 52,000 clones, approximately 84% seen once. The CDR3 is 16 amino acids. The V gene end was trimmed by 5 bases and the J gene end by 0 bases; junction bases not matched to a gene: 8. CDR1 and CDR2 from the germline V gene are LGHNA and YNFKEQ. Sample time point: pretreatment peripheral blood. The number of samples from each patient was between 1 and 8, taken pretreatment and on-treatment. This chain connects TRBV4-2 to TRBJ2-7; 9 bases agree with TRBD2. This clonotype was obtained from a middle-aged man with urothelial cancer. The sample consisted of PBMCs, taken around atezolizumab (anti-PD-L1) treatment. The CDR3 DNA follows: TGTGCCAGCAGCAGATTAGCGGGGGTTTACTCCTACGAGCAGTACTTC. This translates into CASSRLAGVYSYEQYF.